One sample yielded the 31 T cell receptor beta chains listed below, sequenced in a study of shared clonotypes between healthy human individuals. TCRdb's table, derived via immunoSEQ multiplex PCR, lists solely in-frame clones and lacks some. The table has about 380,000 clones, around 96% seen once. Sequenced input: memory CD8+ T cells sorted from blood. Noted subset: CD45RO+ cells pooled with CCR7-negative TemRA cells. The receptors shown here come from a young man in good health.

The genes are TRBV27 and TRBJ2-3; D could derive from TRBD1 or TRBD2 (5 bases each). V dropped 7 bases and J dropped 8 bases, with 13 bases sitting between them. The germline V gene encodes CDR1 MNHEY and CDR2 SMNVEV (reference sequence). CDR3 length: 12 amino acids. The CDR3 DNA reads TGTGCCAGCATCGAAGGGGCGGGTACGCAGTATTTT. The encoded protein is CASIEGAGTQYF.

A single count supports this clone. Different DNA sequences within this sample yield the same CDR3. This chain joins TRBV19 and TRBJ2-3; the match to TRBD2 covers 11 bases. With 1 base clipped from V and 0 bases from J, the junction kept 0 bases outside the gene matches. CDR3 length: 16 amino acids. Per the germline V gene, CDR1 is LNHDA and CDR2 is SQIVND (reference sequence). The CDR3 DNA reads as TGTGCCAGTAGTATAGGGACTAGCGGGAGCACAGATACGCAGTATTTT. It yields the protein CASSIGTSGSTDTQYF.

This clone came up once. The same CDR3 also results from other DNA sequences found in this sample. The chain uses TRBV7-9 and TRBJ1-3; TRBD1 aligns across 7 bases. Germline V gene data show CDR1 as SEHNR and CDR2 as FQNEAQ (reference sequence). The CDR3 has 14 amino acids. J gave up 2 bases and V 5 bases, and 3 bases lay outside the gene matches. The CDR3: CASSLTGAGNTIYF. As DNA, the CDR3 is TGTGCCAGCAGCCTTACAGGGGCTGGAAACACCATATATTTT.

This rearrangement joins TRBV7-9 to TRBJ2-5; possibly TRBD1 for D (5 bases). Trimming took off 5 bases at V and 1 base at J, with 17 bases between the two ends. Germline V gene data show CDR1 as SEHNR and CDR2 as FQNEAQ (reference sequence). The CDR3 is 16 amino acids. CDR3 sequence reads: CASSPKKSTVQETQYF. The CDR3 region has the DNA TGTGCCAGCAGCCCTAAAAAATCGACAGTCCAAGAGACCCAGTACTTC.

The rearrangement uses TRBV5-6 and TRBJ1-5; TRBD1 aligns across 8 bases. Germline assignment: CDR1 SGHDT and CDR2 YYEEEE. The CDR3 consists of 15 residues. Trimming cost V 3 bases and J 2 bases; bases outside gene matches: 4. CDR3 DNA: TGTGCCAGCAGCTACGCGACAGGGGGCAATCAGCCCCAGCATTTT. Amino acid sequence: CASSYATGGNQPQHF.

With respect to this clone: This CDR3 is also generated by other DNA sequences in the sample. The chain is built from TRBV5-6 and TRBJ1-5; D unresolved. Germline V CDR1 and CDR2: SGHDT, YYEEEE. The CDR3 length is 15 residues. Trimming removed 1 base from V and 0 bases from J, with 8 bases in between. This CDR3 is CASSLRGYSNQPQHF. The CDR3 DNA reads as TGTGCCAGCAGCTTGCGTGGCTATAGCAATCAGCCCCAGCATTTT.

The rearrangement links TRBV29-1 to TRBJ2-1; TRBD2 matches at 10 bases. Looked up from germline, CDR1 is SQVTM and CDR2 is ANQGSEA. This CDR3 contains 15 residues. The V gene end was trimmed by 0 bases and the J gene end by 3 bases; junction bases not matched to a gene: 2. The DNA for the CDR3 is TGCAGCGTTGAAGAACTAGCGGGGAACTACAATGAGCAGTTCTTC. Translation: CSVEELAGNYNEQFF.

This clone was seen once. The DNA for the CDR3 is TGTGCCAGCTCACCACCGGGACTAGCGGGAGGGTTGTACGAGCAGTACTTC. It yields the protein CASSPPGLAGGLYEQYF. The chain has TRBV18 and TRBJ2-7; 16 bases are shared with TRBD2. The V and J ends lost 0 bases and 4 bases, in that order; junction bases with no gene match: 3. The germline gives CDR1 KGHSH, CDR2 LQKENI. The CDR3 consists of 17 residues.

The chain recombines TRBV5-1 with TRBJ2-3; 9 bases align to TRBD2. Germline CDR1 reads SGHRS; CDR2 reads YFSETQ. The length of the CDR3 is 14 residues. V lost 5 bases and J lost 4; bases outside the gene matches: 5. CDR3: CASRPGLAPDTQYF. Written as DNA, the CDR3 is TGCGCCAGCAGGCCGGGACTAGCCCCAGATACGCAGTATTTT.

This clone has a single count. The chain couples TRBV15 to TRBJ1-5, with D maybe TRBD1 (6 bases). CDR1 LNHNV and CDR2 YYDKDF come from the germline V gene (reference sequence). The CDR3 sequence is 20 residues long. The V end lost 3 bases, the J end lost 0 bases, and 24 bases lay between the germline ends. CDR3 loop: CATSRNSPEGGMYSNQPQHF. Written as DNA, the CDR3 is TGTGCCACCAGCAGGAATTCCCCCGAGGGGGGCATGTATAGCAATCAGCCCCAGCATTTT. Filled out from reference TRBV15 and TRBJ1-5, the complete variable domain reads DAMVIQNPRYQVTQFGKPVTLSCSQTLNHNVMYWYQQKSSQAPKLLFHYYDKDFNNEADTPDNFQSRRPNTSFCFLDIRSPGLGDTAMYLCATSRNSPEGGMYSNQPQHFGDGTRLSIL.

The chain combines TRBV19 with TRBJ2-4; possibly TRBD2 for D (6 bases). Trimming shortened V by 11 bases and J by 0 bases, and 20 bases separated the two germline ends. From germline, CDR1 is LNHDA and CDR2 SQIVND (reference sequence). The CDR3 is made up of 16 amino acids. CDR3 DNA sequence: TGTGCCGCAGGAGGGAAGGGGACCTCAGCCAAAAACATTCAGTACTTC. Its translation is CAAGGKGTSAKNIQYF. Using reference TRBV19 and TRBJ2-4 for the parts outside the CDR3, the full variable domain is DGGITQSPKYLFRKEGQNVTLSCEQNLNHDAMYWYRQDPGQGLRLIYYSQIVNDFQKGDIAEGYSVSREKKESFPLTVTSAQKNPTAFYLCAAGGKGTSAKNIQYFGAGTRLSVL.

The V call is TRBV5-1, the J call TRBJ2-7; 9 bases agree with TRBD1. The CDR3 is 15 residues long. V was clipped by 3 bases and J by 6 bases; unmatched bases: 10. Germline V gives CDR1 SGHRS, CDR2 YFSETQ. The CDR3 region is CASSWDRAGLGEQYF. CDR3 nucleotide sequence: TGCGCCAGCAGCTGGGACAGGGCTGGGCTAGGCGAGCAGTACTTC. Supplemented by reference TRBV5-1 and TRBJ2-7, the full variable domain reads KAGVTQTPRYLIKTRGQQVTLSCSPISGHRSVSWYQQTPGQGLQFLFEYFSETQRNKGNFPGRFSGRQFSNSRSEMNVSTLELGDSALYLCASSWDRAGLGEQYFGPGTRLTVT.

The chain employs TRBV20-1 and TRBJ2-5; D not resolved. CDR3 length: 11 residues. Trimming took 4 bases from V and 2 from J, leaving 5 bases between them. The germline V gene encodes CDR1 DFQATT and CDR2 SNEGSKA (reference sequence). CDR3 amino acids: CSAITQETQYF. CDR3 nucleotide sequence: TGCAGTGCTATTACGCAAGAGACCCAGTACTTC.

The J gene is TRBJ2-7, the V gene TRBV11-3; 9 bases are shared with TRBD2. The CDR3 is made up of 15 amino acids. CDR1 and CDR2 from the germline V gene are SGHNT and YENEEA. The V gene end was trimmed by 3 bases and the J gene end by 7 bases; junction bases not matched to a gene: 10. The CDR3 nucleotides read TGTGCCAGCAGCTTCTTTTGCGGGAGGGCCCGGGAGCAGTACTTC. Translated: CASSFFCGRAREQYF.

CDR3 loop: CASSLGASEQYF. The CDR3 coding sequence is TGTGCCAGCAGCTTAGGGGCCAGCGAGCAGTACTTC. The chain has TRBV11-1 and TRBJ2-7; D call uncertain. CDR3 length: 12 residues. CDR1 is SGHAT and CDR2 is FQDESV in the germline V gene (reference sequence). V gave up 1 base and J gave up 6 bases, with 7 bases separating them.

This chain links TRBV2 with TRBJ1-3; the D is unclear. Germline-derived CDR1 and CDR2 are SNHLY and FYNNEI. Deletions cut 9 bases from V and 4 bases from J, with 10 bases between. The CDR3 sequence is 12 residues long. CDR3 amino acids: CASRRTGNTIYF. The CDR3 region has the DNA TGTGCCAGTAGGAGAACGGGAAACACCATATATTTT.

J is TRBJ1-2 and V is TRBV5-4, with D maybe TRBD1 (5 bases). The CDR3 spans 13 residues. Between the trimmed V and J ends, which lost 5 bases and 3 bases, there was a span of 11 bases. The germline CDR1 and CDR2 sequences are SGHNT and YYREEE (reference sequence). The CDR3 DNA sequence: TGTGCCAGCAGGGGGGTCAGGGACTATGGCTACACCTTC. It specifies CASRGVRDYGYTF.

This rearrangement joins TRBV18 to TRBJ2-2; D not certain. Looked up from germline, CDR1 is KGHSH and CDR2 is LQKENI. This CDR3 is 14 amino acids long. V lost 3 bases, J lost 1 base, and 6 bases lay in between. CDR3 nucleotide sequence: TGTGCCAGCTCACCGGAGATGAACACCGGGGAGCTGTTTTTT. This codes for CASSPEMNTGELFF.

The rearrangement uses TRBV10-1 and TRBJ2-7; 7 bases match TRBD1. Germline V gives CDR1 WNHNN, CDR2 SYGVQD (reference sequence). The J segment lost 0 bases and the V segment lost 10 bases, leaving 15 bases of the junction unmatched. The CDR3 sequence is 16 residues long. The DNA for the CDR3 is TGCGCCACCCATAACCCGGACAGGTTCTTCTCCTACGAGCAGTACTTC. This gives the protein CATHNPDRFFSYEQYF.

V gene TRBV29-1 combines with J gene TRBJ2-1, with D possibly matching TRBD1 (6 bases). V lost 1 base, J lost 4 bases, and 11 bases lay in between. Germline CDR1 is SQVTM and CDR2 is ANQGSEA. There are 14 residues in the CDR3. CDR3 DNA: TGCAGCGTTGAAGCCGGGACACCTTACAATGAGCAGTTCTTC. It encodes CSVEAGTPYNEQFF.

In DNA, the CDR3 is TGCGCCAGCAGCTCGACTAGCGGGTGGAACACCGGGGAGCTGTTTTTT. Protein sequence: CASSSTSGWNTGELFF. This chain uses TRBV5-1 with TRBJ2-2, with 10 positions matching TRBD2. This CDR3 is 16 amino acids long. Germline loops: CDR1 SGHRS, CDR2 YFSETQ. V shed 3 bases, J shed 1 base, and the junction held 3 bases outside the gene matches.

The chain recombines TRBV2 with TRBJ2-7; 12 nucleotides agree with TRBD2. From germline, CDR1 is SNHLY and CDR2 FYNNEI. Trimming took 7 bases from V and 6 from J; bases not matched to a gene: 10. The CDR3 extends over 15 amino acids. CDR3 amino acids: CASKGSTSGSSEQYF. CDR3 DNA sequence: TGTGCCAGCAAAGGGTCGACTAGCGGGAGTTCCGAGCAGTACTTC. Based on the CDR3 plus reference TRBV2 and TRBJ2-7, the full variable domain is EPEVTQTPSHQVTQMGQEVILRCVPISNHLYFYWYRQILGQKVEFLVSFYNNEISEKSEIFDDQFSVERPDGSNFTLKIRSTKLEDSAMYFCASKGSTSGSSEQYFGPGTRLTVT.

The chain has TRBV27 and TRBJ2-7; 10 nucleotides line up with TRBD1. CDR3 length: 14 amino acids. With V trimmed by 2 bases and J by 4 bases, 2 bases remained unmatched. Germline V CDR1 and CDR2: MNHEY, SMNVEV (reference sequence). The CDR3 coding sequence is TGTGCCAGCAGTTTAGGGACAGGGGTGTACGAGCAGTACTTC. It is translated as CASSLGTGVYEQYF.

This sequence joins TRBV5-1 and TRBJ2-5, with TRBD2 matching 12 bases. The CDR3 has 17 residues. V lost 4 bases and J lost 5; bases outside the gene matches: 12. The germline V gene encodes CDR1 SGHRS and CDR2 YFSETQ. The CDR3 coding sequence is TGCGCCAGCAGCCCTTGGACTAGCGGGATCAGGGCCGAGACCCAGTACTTC. The encoded protein is CASSPWTSGIRAETQYF. The whole variable domain, filled in from reference TRBV5-1 and TRBJ2-5, reads KAGVTQTPRYLIKTRGQQVTLSCSPISGHRSVSWYQQTPGQGLQFLFEYFSETQRNKGNFPGRFSGRQFSNSRSEMNVSTLELGDSALYLCASSPWTSGIRAETQYFGPGTRLLVL.

This chain connects TRBV7-9 to TRBJ1-2; no clear D. The CDR3 spans 13 residues. Germline assignment: CDR1 SEHNR and CDR2 FQNEAQ (reference sequence). Trimming cost V 7 bases and J 7 bases, with 16 bases left between them. This CDR3 reads CASIPRGDGGYTF. DNA of the CDR3: TGTGCCAGCATCCCTCGCGGTGATGGTGGCTACACCTTC.

V gene TRBV4-2 combines with J gene TRBJ2-1, with 14 nucleotides matching TRBD2. After removal of 1 base from V and 8 bases from J, the junction contained 4 bases not matched to a gene. This CDR3 spans 16 amino acids. Per the germline V gene, CDR1 is LGHNA and CDR2 is YNFKEQ. CDR3 DNA sequence: TGTGCCAGCAGCCAAGGGACTAGCGGGGGGCGGTATGAGCAGTTCTTC. Translated, it gives CASSQGTSGGRYEQFF.

This chain links TRBV6-4 with TRBJ2-2, with D possibly being TRBD1 (5 bases). Germline V gene data show CDR1 as MRHNA and CDR2 as SNTAGT. The CDR3 totals 15 residues. Trimming cost V 6 bases and J 2 bases, with 13 bases left between them. CDR3 DNA sequence: TGTGCCAGCAGGTCTAGGGGCTTTAACACCGGGGAGCTGTTTTTT. This sequence encodes CASRSRGFNTGELFF.

The rearrangement uses TRBV9 and TRBJ1-3; D ambiguous. The CDR3 extends over 13 amino acids. Germline-derived CDR1 and CDR2 are SGDLS and YYNGEE. The germline V and J ends were trimmed by 3 bases and 3 bases, with 7 bases remaining between them. CDR3 sequence reads: CASSAGLGNTIYF. The CDR3, as DNA: TGTGCCAGCAGCGCCGGCCTTGGAAACACCATATATTTT.

The V gene is TRBV4-1, the J gene TRBJ2-5, with TRBD1 as a possible D gene (5 bases). The V end lost 1 base, the J end lost 3 bases, and 6 bases lay between the germline ends. Germline CDR1 and CDR2: MGHRA and YSYEKL. CDR3 size: 13 residues. The CDR3 DNA reads as TGCGCCAGCAGCCAAGGGACAAAAGAGACCCAGTACTTC. Its protein product is CASSQGTKETQYF.

The chain recombines TRBV25-1 with TRBJ2-1; D remains ambiguous. This CDR3 comprises 14 residues. Trimming removed 6 bases at V and 7 bases at J, with 16 bases between. From germline, CDR1 is MGHDK and CDR2 SYGVNS. CDR3 region: CASRAGPSTNEQFF. The CDR3 nucleotides are TGTGCCAGCAGGGCTGGGCCATCTACGAATGAGCAGTTCTTC.

This chain joins TRBV7-2 and TRBJ2-1, with 10 bases aligning to TRBD2. Germline trimming cut 5 bases from V and 7 bases from J; bases unmatched to any gene: 20. The CDR3 length is 19 residues. Germline V gene data show CDR1 as SGHTA and CDR2 as FQGNSA. CDR3 loop: CASSTRRPRQGLALNEQFF. The DNA of the CDR3 is TGTGCCAGCAGCACCCGTAGACCCCGGCAGGGACTAGCGTTGAATGAGCAGTTCTTC.